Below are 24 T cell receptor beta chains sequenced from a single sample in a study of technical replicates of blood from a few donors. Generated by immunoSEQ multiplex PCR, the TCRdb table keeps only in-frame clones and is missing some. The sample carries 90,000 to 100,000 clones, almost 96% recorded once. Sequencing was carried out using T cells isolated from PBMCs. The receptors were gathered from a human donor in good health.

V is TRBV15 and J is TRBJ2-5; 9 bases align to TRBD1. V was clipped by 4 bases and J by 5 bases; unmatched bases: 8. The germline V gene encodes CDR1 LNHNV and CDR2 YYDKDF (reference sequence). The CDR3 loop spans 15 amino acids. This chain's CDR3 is CATSTWTGERETQYF. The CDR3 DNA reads TGTGCCACCAGCACCTGGACAGGGGAGAGGGAGACCCAGTACTTC.

For the CDR3, the DNA is TGTGCCAGCAGATTTCCGGGACAGGGGGACAATGAGCAGTTCTTC. Translation gives CASRFPGQGDNEQFF. V usage is TRBV11-2 and J usage is TRBJ2-1; 11 positions agree with TRBD1. The CDR3 consists of 15 residues. Germline assignment: CDR1 SGHAT and CDR2 FQNNGV. V lost 6 bases and J lost 5; bases outside the gene matches: 6.

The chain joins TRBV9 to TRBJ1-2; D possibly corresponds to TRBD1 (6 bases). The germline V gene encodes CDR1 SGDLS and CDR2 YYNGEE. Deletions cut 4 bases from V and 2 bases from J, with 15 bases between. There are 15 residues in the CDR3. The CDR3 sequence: CASSPQGTLNYGYTF. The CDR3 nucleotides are TGTGCCAGCAGCCCCCAGGGGACACTAAACTATGGCTACACCTTC.

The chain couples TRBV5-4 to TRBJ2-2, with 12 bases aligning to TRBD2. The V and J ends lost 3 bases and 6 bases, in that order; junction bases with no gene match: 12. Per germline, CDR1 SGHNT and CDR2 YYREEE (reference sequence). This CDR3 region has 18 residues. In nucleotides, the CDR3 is TGTGCCAGCAGCTCCTCCTACTTACTAGCGGGGGGTTCCGGGGAGCTGTTTTTT. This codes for CASSSSYLLAGGSGELFF.

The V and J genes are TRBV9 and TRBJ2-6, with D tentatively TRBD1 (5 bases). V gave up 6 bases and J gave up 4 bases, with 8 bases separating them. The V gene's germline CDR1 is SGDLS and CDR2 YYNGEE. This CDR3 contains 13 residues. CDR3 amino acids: CASKGYGANVLTF. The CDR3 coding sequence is TGTGCCAGCAAGGGGTACGGGGCCAACGTCCTGACTTTC.

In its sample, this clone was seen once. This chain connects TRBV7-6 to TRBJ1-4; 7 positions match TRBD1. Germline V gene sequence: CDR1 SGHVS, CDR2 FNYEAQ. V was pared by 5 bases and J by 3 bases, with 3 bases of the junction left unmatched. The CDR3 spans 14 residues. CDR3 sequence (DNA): TGTGCCAGCAGCCCGACAGGGCCTAATGAAAAACTGTTTTTT. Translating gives CASSPTGPNEKLFF.

DNA of the CDR3: TGTGCCAGCAGTGACCGGGGAGGTAATGAGCAGTTCTTC. Its translation is CASSDRGGNEQFF. This sequence joins TRBV6-4 and TRBJ2-1, with TRBD2 as a possible D gene (6 bases). Per the germline V gene, CDR1 is MRHNA and CDR2 is SNTAGT. V shed 2 bases and J shed 7 bases, with 9 bases lying between them. The CDR3 spans 13 residues.

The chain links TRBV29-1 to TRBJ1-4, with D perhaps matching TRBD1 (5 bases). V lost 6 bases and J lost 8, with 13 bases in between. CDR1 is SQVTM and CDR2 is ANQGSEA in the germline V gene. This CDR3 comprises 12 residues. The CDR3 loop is CSVGGVREKLFF. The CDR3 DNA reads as TGCAGCGTGGGGGGGGTGAGAGAAAAACTGTTTTTT.

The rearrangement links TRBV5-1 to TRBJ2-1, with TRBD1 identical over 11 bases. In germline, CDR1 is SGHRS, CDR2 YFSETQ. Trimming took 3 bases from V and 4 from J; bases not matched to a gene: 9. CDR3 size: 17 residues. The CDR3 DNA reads TGCGCCAGCAGCTGGCAGCAGGGACAGGGGGTTTACAATGAGCAGTTCTTC. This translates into CASSWQQGQGVYNEQFF.

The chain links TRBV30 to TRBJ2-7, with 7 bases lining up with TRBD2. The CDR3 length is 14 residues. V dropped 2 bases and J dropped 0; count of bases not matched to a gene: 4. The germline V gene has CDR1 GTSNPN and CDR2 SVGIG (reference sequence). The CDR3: CAWSRTGGSYEQYF. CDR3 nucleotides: TGTGCCTGGAGTAGGACGGGAGGCTCCTACGAGCAGTACTTC.

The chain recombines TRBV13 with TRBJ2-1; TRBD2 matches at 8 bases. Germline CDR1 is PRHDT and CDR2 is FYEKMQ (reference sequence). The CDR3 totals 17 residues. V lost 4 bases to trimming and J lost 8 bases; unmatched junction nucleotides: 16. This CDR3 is CASSSPQRSGTIHEQFF. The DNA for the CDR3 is TGTGCCAGCAGCTCACCCCAACGTAGCGGGACCATTCATGAGCAGTTCTTC.

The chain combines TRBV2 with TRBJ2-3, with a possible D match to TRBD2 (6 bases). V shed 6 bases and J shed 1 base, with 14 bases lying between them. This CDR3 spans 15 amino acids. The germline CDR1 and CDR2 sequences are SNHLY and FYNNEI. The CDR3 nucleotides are TGTGCCAGCAGCTCGACTAGTGCCGGCACAGATACGCAGTATTTT. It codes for CASSSTSAGTDTQYF.

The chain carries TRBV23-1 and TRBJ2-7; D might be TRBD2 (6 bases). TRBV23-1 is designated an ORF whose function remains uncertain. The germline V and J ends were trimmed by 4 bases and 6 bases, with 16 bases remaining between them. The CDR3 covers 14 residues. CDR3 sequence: CASSPVGGAPEQYF. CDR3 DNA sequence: TGCGCCAGCAGTCCCGTCGGGGGAGCCCCCGAGCAGTACTTC.

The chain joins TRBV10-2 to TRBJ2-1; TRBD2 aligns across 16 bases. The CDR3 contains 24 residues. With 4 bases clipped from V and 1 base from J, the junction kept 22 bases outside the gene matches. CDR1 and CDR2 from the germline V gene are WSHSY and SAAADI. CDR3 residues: CASSALPGQPLLGLAGGSYNEQFF. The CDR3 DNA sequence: TGCGCCAGCAGTGCACTACCGGGACAGCCCCTCCTGGGACTAGCGGGAGGGTCCTACAATGAGCAGTTCTTC.

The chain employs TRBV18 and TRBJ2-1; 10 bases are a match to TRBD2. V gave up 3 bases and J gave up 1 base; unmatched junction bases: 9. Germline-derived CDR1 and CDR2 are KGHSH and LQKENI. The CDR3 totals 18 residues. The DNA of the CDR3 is TGTGCCAGCTCACCCCCCGGGCTAGCGGGAGTATCCTACAATGAGCAGTTCTTC. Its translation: CASSPPGLAGVSYNEQFF.

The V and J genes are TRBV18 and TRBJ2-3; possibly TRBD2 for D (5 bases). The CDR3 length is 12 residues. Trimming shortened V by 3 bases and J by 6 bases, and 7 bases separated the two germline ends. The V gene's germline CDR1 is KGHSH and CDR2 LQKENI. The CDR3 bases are TGTGCCAGCTCACCTACTAGTGATACGCAGTATTTT. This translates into CASSPTSDTQYF.

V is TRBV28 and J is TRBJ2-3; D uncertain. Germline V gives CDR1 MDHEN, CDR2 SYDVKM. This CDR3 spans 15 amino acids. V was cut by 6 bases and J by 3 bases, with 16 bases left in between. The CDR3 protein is CASSPKMYLTDTQYF. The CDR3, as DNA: TGTGCCAGCAGCCCTAAAATGTATCTTACAGATACGCAGTATTTT. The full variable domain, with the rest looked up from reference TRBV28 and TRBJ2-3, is DVKVTQSSRYLVKRTGEKVFLECVQDMDHENMFWYRQDPGLGLRLIYFSYDVKMKEKGDIPEGYSVSREKKERFSLILESASTNQTSMYLCASSPKMYLTDTQYFGPGTRLTVL.

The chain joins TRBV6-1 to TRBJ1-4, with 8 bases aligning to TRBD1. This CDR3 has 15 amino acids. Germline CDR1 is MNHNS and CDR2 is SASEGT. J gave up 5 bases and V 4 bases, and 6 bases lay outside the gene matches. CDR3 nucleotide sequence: TGTGCCAGCAGTGGACAGGGGACCCAAAATGAAAAACTGTTTTTT. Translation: CASSGQGTQNEKLFF.

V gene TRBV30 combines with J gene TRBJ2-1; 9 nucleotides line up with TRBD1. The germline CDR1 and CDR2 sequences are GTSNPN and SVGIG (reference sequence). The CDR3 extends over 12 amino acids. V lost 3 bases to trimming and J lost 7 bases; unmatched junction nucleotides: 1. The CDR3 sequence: CAWRDRGNEQFF. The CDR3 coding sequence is TGTGCCTGGAGGGACAGGGGAAATGAGCAGTTCTTC.

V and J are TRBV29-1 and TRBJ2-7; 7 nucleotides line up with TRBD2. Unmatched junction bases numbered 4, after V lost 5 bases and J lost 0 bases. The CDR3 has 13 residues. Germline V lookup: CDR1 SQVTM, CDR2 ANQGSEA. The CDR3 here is CSVLSGISYEQYF. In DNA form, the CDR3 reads TGCAGCGTTTTGAGCGGGATCTCCTACGAGCAGTACTTC.

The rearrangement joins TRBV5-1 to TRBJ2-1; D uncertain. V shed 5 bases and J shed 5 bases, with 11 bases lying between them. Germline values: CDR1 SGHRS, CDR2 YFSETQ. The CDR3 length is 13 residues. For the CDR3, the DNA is TGCGCCAGCAGGAATTCAGGCGACAATGAGCAGTTCTTC. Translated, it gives CASRNSGDNEQFF.

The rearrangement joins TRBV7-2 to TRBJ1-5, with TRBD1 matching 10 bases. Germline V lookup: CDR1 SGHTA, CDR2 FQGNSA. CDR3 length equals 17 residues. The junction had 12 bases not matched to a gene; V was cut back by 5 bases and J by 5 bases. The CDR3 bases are TGTGCCAGCAGCCCGCCTTGGGACAGGGGATTTCATCAGCCCCAGCATTTT. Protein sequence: CASSPPWDRGFHQPQHF.

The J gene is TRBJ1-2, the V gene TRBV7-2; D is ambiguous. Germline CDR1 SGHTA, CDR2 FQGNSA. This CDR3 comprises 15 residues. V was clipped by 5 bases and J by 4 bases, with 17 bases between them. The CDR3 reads CASSRGWAVTYGYTF. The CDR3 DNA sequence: TGTGCCAGCAGCCGAGGGTGGGCAGTTACCTATGGCTACACCTTC.

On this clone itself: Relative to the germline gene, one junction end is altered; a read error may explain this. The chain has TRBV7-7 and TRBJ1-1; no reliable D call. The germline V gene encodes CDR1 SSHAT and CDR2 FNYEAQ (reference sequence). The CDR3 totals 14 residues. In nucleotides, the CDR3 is TGTGCTAGCAGCTTAGGTTTTAGCCGGACTGAAGCTTTCTTT. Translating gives CASSLGFSRTEAFF.